Listed below are T cell receptor beta chains from one sample, sequenced in a study of blood T cell repertoires in COVID-19. Sequencing used immunoSEQ multiplex PCR; TCRdb keeps in-frame clones, though not all of them. The table records 70,000 or so clones, around 84% of them present only once. The sample taken for sequencing was peripheral blood. These receptors were taken from a man aged 50 or older with acute or convalescent COVID-19. Both conserved end residues are part of each CDR3. D genes are given only for firm matches. Clone size, where shown, is once, few, many, or a class for clones that have expanded.

J gene,V gene,clone size,D gene,CDR3 protein,CDR3 DNA
TRBJ2-3,TRBV5-4,-,-,CASSLRDTQYF,TGTGCCAGCAGCTTGCGAGATACGCAGTATTTT
TRBJ2-1,TRBV10-3,-,TRBD2,CAISAFLSSGGEDEQFF,TGTGCCATCAGTGCCTTTCTTTCTAGCGGGGGAGAGGATGAGCAGTTCTTC
TRBJ1-2,TRBV11-3,-,TRBD1,CASSNLGQITTNYGYTF,TGTGCCAGCAGCAACCTGGGACAGATAACCACTAACTATGGCTACACCTTC
TRBJ2-5,TRBV15,-,TRBD2,CATSREGEGETQYF,TGTGCCACCAGCAGAGAGGGGGAGGGCGAGACCCAGTACTTC
TRBJ1-6,TRBV7-8,-,TRBD1,CASSTGGNSPLHF,TGTGCCAGCAGTACAGGGGGAAATTCACCCCTCCACTTT
TRBJ1-5,TRBV4-2,-,TRBD1,CASSQDRDRGNQPQHF,TGTGCCAGCAGCCAAGATCGGGACAGGGGCAATCAGCCCCAGCATTTT
TRBJ2-1,TRBV5-4,-,TRBD1,CASSRQGNEQFF,TGTGCCAGCAGCCGACAGGGCAATGAGCAGTTCTTC
TRBJ2-7,TRBV9,-,-,CASSVEGQGYDEQYF,TGTGCCAGCAGCGTAGAAGGGCAGGGTTATGACGAGCAGTACTTC
TRBJ1-4,TRBV28,once,-,CASSLLDRPLDGLFF,TGTGCCAGCAGTTTACTCGACAGGCCCTTAGATGGACTGTTTTTT
TRBJ2-7,TRBV5-1,-,-,CASSPETGRGRAYF,TGCGCCAGCAGCCCGGAAACAGGGCGTGGGCGCGCGTACTTC
TRBJ2-1,TRBV27,-,-,CASSFGRAANEQFF,TGTGCCAGCAGTTTTGGTCGAGCGGCCAATGAGCAGTTCTTC
TRBJ1-5,TRBV7-9,-,-,CASSSGSDGPQHF,TGTGCCAGCAGCTCCGGGTCTGATGGGCCCCAGCATTTT
TRBJ1-2,TRBV28,-,TRBD1,CASSFGQANYGYTF,TGTGCCAGCAGTTTCGGACAGGCTAACTATGGCTACACCTTC
TRBJ1-6,TRBV6-6,-,-,CASSREGGSLHF,TGTGCCAGCAGTCGGGAGGGAGGGAGCCTCCACTTT
TRBJ2-2,TRBV19,-,-,CASSTRGAGTGELFF,TGTGCCAGTAGTACCCGGGGGGCCGGGACCGGGGAGCTGTTTTTT
TRBJ1-1,TRBV7-9,-,TRBD1,CASSFDRENTEAFF,TGTGCCAGCAGCTTTGACAGGGAGAACACTGAAGCTTTCTTT
TRBJ2-3,TRBV4-2,few,-,CASSKGRTDTQYF,TGTGCCAGCAGTAAAGGGAGGACAGATACGCAGTATTTT
TRBJ2-7,TRBV9,-,TRBD1,CASSARSGTASLPYEQYF,TGTGCCAGCAGCGCCCGTTCGGGGACAGCCTCCCTCCCTTACGAGCAGTACTTC
TRBJ2-7,TRBV3-1/TRBV3-2,-,-,CASSQGQVGEEYF,TGTGCCAGCAGCCAAGGTCAGGTTGGTGAAGAGTACTTC
TRBJ2-7,TRBV3-1/TRBV3-2,-,-,CASSLVGGIYEQYF,TGTGCCAGCAGCCTGGTGGGGGGAATCTACGAGCAGTACTTC
TRBJ2-3,TRBV5-1,once,-,CASREMARDTQYF,TGCGCCAGCAGGGAGATGGCCCGGGATACGCAGTATTTT
TRBJ1-4,TRBV6-5,-,TRBD1,CASSPEGQGAEKLFF,TGTGCCAGCAGCCCCGAGGGACAGGGCGCTGAAAAACTGTTTTTT
TRBJ1-2,TRBV11-2,-,TRBD1,CASSPTGDYGYTF,TGTGCCAGCAGCCCTACAGGGGATTATGGCTACACCTTC
TRBJ1-6,TRBV5-1,-,-,CASSFNNRESPLHF,TGCGCCAGCAGCTTTAATAACAGGGAATCACCCCTCCACTTT
TRBJ2-2,TRBV10-1,-,TRBD1,CASSDGTGGALTGELFF,TGCGCCAGCAGTGATGGGACAGGGGGCGCGTTGACCGGGGAGCTGTTTTTT
TRBJ2-7,TRBV19,-,TRBD2,CASKYRGDSEQYF,TGTGCCAGTAAATACCGGGGGGATAGCGAGCAGTACTTC
TRBJ2-3,TRBV10-3,-,TRBD2,CAIRTGTSGFTDTQYF,TGTGCCATCAGAACGGGGACTAGCGGATTCACAGATACGCAGTATTTT
TRBJ2-7,TRBV27,-,TRBD2,CASSPWSGGAREQYF,TGTGCCAGCAGCCCCTGGAGCGGGGGGGCGCGGGAGCAGTACTTC
TRBJ1-6,TRBV7-9,-,-,CASSTIGLENSPLHF,TGTGCCAGCAGCACTATCGGACTGGAGAATTCACCCCTCCACTTT
TRBJ2-2,TRBV7-3,-,TRBD1,CASGSGQHTGELFF,TGTGCCAGCGGCTCGGGACAGCACACCGGGGAGCTGTTTTTT
TRBJ2-1,TRBV10-1,-,TRBD2,CASSASGRLNEQFF,TGCGCCAGCAGTGCAAGCGGGAGGCTCAATGAGCAGTTCTTC
TRBJ1-6,TRBV11-1,-,-,CASSYGTLYSPLHF,TGTGCCAGCAGCTACGGGACATTGTATTCACCCCTCCACTTT
TRBJ2-5,TRBV27,-,-,CASAQKRTTQETQYF,TGTGCCAGCGCACAAAAGCGCACAACCCAAGAGACCCAGTACTTC
TRBJ1-3,TRBV2,once,-,CASSISSSGNTIYF,TGTGCCAGCAGTATCTCGAGCTCTGGAAACACCATATATTTT
TRBJ1-5,TRBV18,-,TRBD1,CASSPGQGSNQPQHF,TGTGCCAGCTCACCTGGACAGGGGAGCAATCAGCCCCAGCATTTT
TRBJ2-3,TRBV29-1,once,-,CSVGRSGLATDTQYF,TGCAGCGTTGGGAGATCGGGACTCGCCACAGATACGCAGTATTTT
TRBJ1-6,TRBV7-3,-,-,CASSKGHHNSPLHF,TGTGCCAGCTCCAAGGGACACCATAATTCACCCCTCCACTTT
TRBJ1-5,TRBV7-3,-,-,CASSQGINQPQHF,TGTGCCAGCAGCCAGGGTATCAATCAGCCCCAGCATTTT
TRBJ2-3,TRBV6-5,-,TRBD1,CASSYGQGARDTQYF,TGTGCCAGCAGTTACGGGCAGGGGGCCAGAGATACGCAGTATTTT
TRBJ2-7,TRBV7-2,-,-,CASSKSAYEQYF,TGTGCCAGCAGCAAAAGCGCATACGAGCAGTACTTC
TRBJ2-7,TRBV6-2/TRBV6-3,-,TRBD2,CASSYSISTSGRSSYEQYF,TGTGCCAGCAGTTACTCGATCTCGACTAGCGGGAGAAGCTCCTACGAGCAGTACTTC
TRBJ1-4,TRBV2,-,-,CASRSRGVNEKLFF,TGTGCCAGCAGATCCCGGGGTGTTAATGAAAAACTGTTTTTT
TRBJ2-5,TRBV10-1,-,TRBD2,CASSDPGTSGKQETQYF,TGCGCCAGCAGTGACCCGGGGACTAGCGGGAAACAAGAGACCCAGTACTTC
TRBJ2-7,TRBV5-1,-,TRBD2,CASSGLAGETYEQYF,TGCGCCAGCAGTGGACTAGCGGGGGAAACCTACGAGCAGTACTTC
TRBJ2-1,TRBV3-1/TRBV3-2,once,TRBD1,CASSTTQGEEQFF,TGTGCCAGCAGTACTACACAGGGGGAAGAGCAGTTCTTC
TRBJ2-1,TRBV27,-,TRBD2,CASSSRGGYNEQFF,TGTGCCAGCAGTTCCCGGGGGGGATACAATGAGCAGTTCTTC